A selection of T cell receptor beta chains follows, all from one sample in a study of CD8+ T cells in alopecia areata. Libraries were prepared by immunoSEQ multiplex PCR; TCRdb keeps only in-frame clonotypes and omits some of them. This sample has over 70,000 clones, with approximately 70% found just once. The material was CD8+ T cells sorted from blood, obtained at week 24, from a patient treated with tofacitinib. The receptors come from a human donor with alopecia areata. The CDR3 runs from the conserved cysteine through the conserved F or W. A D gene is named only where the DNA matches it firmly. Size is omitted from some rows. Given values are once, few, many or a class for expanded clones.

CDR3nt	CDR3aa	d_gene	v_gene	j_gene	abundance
TGCAGCGTTGAAGACAGGGGGACGAGCTCCTACGAGCAGTACTTC	CSVEDRGTSSYEQYF	TRBD1	TRBV29-1	TRBJ2-7	few
TGTGCCAGCACTAGGCGGGGGACAGGGGTTAACTATGGCTACACCTTC	CASTRRGTGVNYGYTF	TRBD1	TRBV13	TRBJ1-2	.
TGTGCCAGCAGCTTGCTAATCCTGGACACCGGGGAGCTGTTTTTT	CASSLLILDTGELFF	.	TRBV5-4	TRBJ2-2	many
TGTGCCTGGAGTGTATGGGGGCCTGGAGGCTACACCTTC	CAWSVWGPGGYTF	.	TRBV30	TRBJ1-2	.
TGTGCCAGCAGCCAAGAATCGGACAGTCAATCCAATTCCTACGAGCAGTACTTC	CASSQESDSQSNSYEQYF	.	TRBV4-2	TRBJ2-7	many
TGCGCCAGCAGCCCGACAGGGAGGAACACTGAAGCTTTCTTT	CASSPTGRNTEAFF	TRBD1	TRBV4-3	TRBJ1-1	.
TGCGCCAGCAGCTCGGTAGCAACTATCGGAGAGACCCAGTACTTC	CASSSVATIGETQYF	.	TRBV4-3	TRBJ2-5	.
TGTGCCAGCAGGTATAGCGGGGCTAGCACAGATACGCAGTATTTT	CASRYSGASTDTQYF	TRBD2	TRBV7-9	TRBJ2-3	medium-sized
TGTGCCAGCAGTCCCCACCCGAGGTATGAAGCTTTCTTT	CASSPHPRYEAFF	.	TRBV27	TRBJ1-1	.
TGCAGCGTTGATGGTGCAGGGGGCGGCTACAATGAGCAGTTCTTC	CSVDGAGGGYNEQFF	TRBD1	TRBV29-1	TRBJ2-1	.
TGTGCCTGGAGTTTTAGCGGGAGGAAAGATACGCAGTATTTT	CAWSFSGRKDTQYF	TRBD2	TRBV30	TRBJ2-3	.
TGTGCCAGCAGCTATAGCCTCGGGACAGGGGCTGATACGCAGTATTTT	CASSYSLGTGADTQYF	TRBD1	TRBV7-9	TRBJ2-3	.
TGCGCCAGCAGCCCCACGGGAGTCACAGATACGCAGTATTTT	CASSPTGVTDTQYF	.	TRBV4-3	TRBJ2-3	.
TGTGCCAGCACCCTATTGGGGCAGGGACAGTACGAGCAGTACTTC	CASTLLGQGQYEQYF	TRBD1	TRBV6-1	TRBJ2-7	.
TGTGCTAGTGGTTTGCAGGGTAGCCATGAGCAGTTCTTC	CASGLQGSHEQFF	.	TRBV12-5	TRBJ2-1	.
TGCGCCAGCAGCCCCGGTGGGGGCGACTCCTACGAGCAGTACTTC	CASSPGGGDSYEQYF	.	TRBV4-1	TRBJ2-7	.
TGTGCCTGGAGTTGGGCAGGGGGCTCTGGGGCCAACGTCCTGACTTTC	CAWSWAGGSGANVLTF	TRBD1	TRBV30	TRBJ2-6	once
TGTGCCAGCAGCTTAATGGAGGACGGCTACACCTTC	CASSLMEDGYTF	.	TRBV7-9	TRBJ1-2	.
TGCAGCGTTGAAGATTACGGGGACGGGGGTTTGTTTGGAGAGACCCAGTACTTC	CSVEDYGDGGLFGETQYF	.	TRBV29-1	TRBJ2-5	.
TGCAGCGTTGAAGACGATCTATCCTACGAGCAGTACTTC	CSVEDDLSYEQYF	.	TRBV29-1	TRBJ2-7	.
TGCGCCAGCAGCTGGAGCGAGGGAATACGGACAGATACGCAGTATTTT	CASSWSEGIRTDTQYF	.	TRBV5-1	TRBJ2-3	.
TGTGCCAGCAGCCCTGAAGCTTTCTTT	CASSPEAFF	.	TRBV7-9	TRBJ1-1	few
TGCGCCAGCAGCCAATCGAGGCAGGGATCATACGAGCAGTACTTC	CASSQSRQGSYEQYF	.	TRBV4-3	TRBJ2-7	once
TGTGCCAGCAGCGCGGGGGGTTATGGCTACACCTTC	CASSAGGYGYTF	.	TRBV9	TRBJ1-2	.
TGCGCCAGCAGCACCGGACAGGGATACTATGGCTACACCTTC	CASSTGQGYYGYTF	TRBD1	TRBV5-1	TRBJ1-2	.
TGTGCCAGCAGCTTACATAGCAATCAGCCCCAGCATTTT	CASSLHSNQPQHF	.	TRBV11-1	TRBJ1-5	.
TGTGCCAGCAGCTTAATCGCGGGAACCAAGTTCACCCAGTACTTC	CASSLIAGTKFTQYF	.	TRBV7-9	TRBJ2-5	.
TGCGCCAGCAGCCAAGTTAAACAGCCAAATGAAAAACTGTTTTTT	CASSQVKQPNEKLFF	.	TRBV4-3	TRBJ1-4	.
TGCAGCGTTGACCGGGACGGAGACTATGGCTACACCTTC	CSVDRDGDYGYTF	.	TRBV29-1	TRBJ1-2	once